This is a list of T cell receptor beta chains from one sample in a study of T cells in Graves' hyperthyroidism and ophthalmopathy. TCRdb re-derived calls from the multiplex PCR reads in MiXCR, one entry per CDR3 protein. The repertoire consists of approximately 870,000 distinct CDR3 sequences, with around 39% occurring once and the leading ten covering about 8.9%. Sequences were obtained from blood. These receptor sequences come from a man between 18 and 35 years old with Graves' hyperthyroidism. The CDR3 runs from the conserved cysteine through the conserved F or W. The D gene is left open where the match is weak. The listing skips clone size in some rows; elsewhere it reads once, few, many or a size class.

d_call	clone_size	j_call	v_call	cdr3_nt	cdr3_aa
.	many	TRBJ1-5	TRBV7-6	TGTGCCAGCAGCTTAGGGACCTCCGATAGCAATCAGCCCCAGCATTTT	CASSLGTSDSNQPQHF
TRBD2	.	TRBJ2-7	TRBV19	TGTGCCAGTAGTCCGAATAGCGGGAGTGGGACCTACGAGCAGTACTTC	CASSPNSGSGTYEQYF
TRBD1	.	TRBJ1-1	TRBV20-1	TGCAGTGCTAGTAGAGGACAGGGAATGAACACTGAAGCTTTCTTT	CSASRGQGMNTEAFF
TRBD2	many	TRBJ2-5	TRBV7-8	TGTGCCAGCAGCTTAGATGGGGGGGTACGGGAGACCCAGTACTTC	CASSLDGGVRETQYF
TRBD1	.	TRBJ2-3	TRBV19	TGTGCCAGTAGCTACAGGGGCAGCACAGATACGCAGTATTTT	CASSYRGSTDTQYF
TRBD2	few	TRBJ2-2	TRBV20-1	TGCAGTGCGGCAAACCTAGCGGGAGATACCCCCGGGGAGCTGTTTTTT	CSAANLAGDTPGELFF
.	few	TRBJ1-5	TRBV12-3/TRBV12-4	TGTGCCAGCAGAAGGGACGGCGGGCAGCCCCAGCATTTT	CASRRDGGQPQHF
TRBD1	.	TRBJ2-7	TRBV5-5	TGCGCCAGCAGCTTTGTCACAGGACAGGGAGGCGAGCAGTACTTC	CASSFVTGQGGEQYF
TRBD1	many	TRBJ2-7	TRBV10-3	TGTGCCATCAGTTACCGGGACAGGGGGGAAGAGCAGTACTTC	CAISYRDRGEEQYF
TRBD1	.	TRBJ1-2	TRBV5-4	TGTGCCAGCAGCTTTGGGACAGAGATTAACACCTTC	CASSFGTEINTF
.	many	TRBJ1-6	TRBV29-1	TGCAGCGTTGCTCGTTCACCCCTCCACTTT	CSVARSPLHF
TRBD2	many	TRBJ2-5	TRBV15	TGTGCCACCAGCAATCGGCGGGAGCGGGGCGAGACCCAGTACTTC	CATSNRRERGETQYF
TRBD1	few	TRBJ2-7	TRBV7-2	TGTGCCAGCAGCCTGATGCAGGGGGCGACAAACGAGCAGTACTTC	CASSLMQGATNEQYF
TRBD1	.	TRBJ1-1	TRBV9	TGTGCCAGCACCCCACAGGGGGGAAACACTGAAGCTTTCTTT	CASTPQGGNTEAFF
.	few	TRBJ2-7	TRBV20-1	TGCAGTGCCGCAAAACAGGGTTACGAGCAGTACTTC	CSAAKQGYEQYF
TRBD2	many	TRBJ2-7	TRBV20-1	TGCAGTGCTAGGCCCTTCGTGGCGGGAGCGGCCGAGCAGTACTTC	CSARPFVAGAAEQYF
.	.	TRBJ1-1	TRBV7-6	TGTGCCGGCAGCCCATTAACGACTGAAGCTTTCTTT	CAGSPLTTEAFF
.	many	TRBJ1-6	TRBV7-9	TGTGCCAGCAGCGAGGGCAGGTTCCATAATTCACCCCTCCACTTT	CASSEGRFHNSPLHF
.	.	TRBJ2-7	TRBV5-1	TGCGCCAGCAGCTTGGTTGCGGACCCCACCTACGAGCAGTACTTC	CASSLVADPTYEQYF
.	.	TRBJ2-7	TRBV2	TGTGCCAGCAGTGAAGCGCAGGGAATATACGAGCAGTACTTC	CASSEAQGIYEQYF
TRBD2	.	TRBJ2-7	TRBV4-1	TGCGCCAGCAGCCAAGTGGGCGCGGGGGACCCCTACGAGCAGTACTTC	CASSQVGAGDPYEQYF
.	.	TRBJ1-2	TRBV11-3	TGTGCCAGCAGCTTCGGTGGGATTGAAGGCTACACCTTC	CASSFGGIEGYTF
.	many	TRBJ1-2	TRBV19	TGTGCCAGTAGTATGGGATATGGCTACACCTTC	CASSMGYGYTF
TRBD1	.	TRBJ1-5	TRBV7-9	TGTGCCAGCAGCCCTAGGACAGGGGGCAAGCCCCAGCATTTT	CASSPRTGGKPQHF
TRBD1	.	TRBJ1-6	TRBV4-3	TGCGCCAGCAGCCCTGCGGGACAGGGGAATTCACCCCTCCACTTT	CASSPAGQGNSPLHF
.	.	TRBJ1-6	TRBV6-5	TGTGCCAGCAGTTCGGGGGCGGTAAAGTCACCCCTCCACTTT	CASSSGAVKSPLHF
TRBD1	many	TRBJ1-4	TRBV7-6	TGTGCCAGCAGCTTACAGGGGGTTAGTGAAAAACTGTTTTTT	CASSLQGVSEKLFF
.	.	TRBJ2-1	TRBV15	TGTGCCACCAGCAGAGTCGGCGATGAGCAGTTCTTC	CATSRVGDEQFF
TRBD2	.	TRBJ2-6	TRBV2	TGTGCCAGCAGGGCCCGGGGGGGAACCTTCTCTGGGGCCAACGTCCTGACTTTC	CASRARGGTFSGANVLTF
TRBD2	once	TRBJ2-2	TRBV12-3/TRBV12-4	TGTGCCAGCAGGTCGTGGACTAGCGGGAACACCGGGGAGCTGTTTTTT	CASRSWTSGNTGELFF
TRBD1	once	TRBJ2-7	TRBV19	TGTGCCAGTAGTAAGTGGACAGGAAGCGGCTACGAGCAGTACTTC	CASSKWTGSGYEQYF
.	few	TRBJ2-2	TRBV7-9	TGTGCCAGCAGCTTTTCGGACCGATCCACCGGGGAGCTGTTTTTT	CASSFSDRSTGELFF
TRBD2	many	TRBJ2-2	TRBV29-1	TGCAGCGTTGTGCGGGAGGGCCGCACCGGGGAGCTGTTTTTT	CSVVREGRTGELFF
.	once	TRBJ2-3	TRBV11-3	TGTGCCAGCAGCTCATTCACGTGGTATGGAGGGACGGTGAGGGATACGCAGTATTTT	CASSSFTWYGGTVRDTQYF
.	many	TRBJ1-1	TRBV29-1	TGCAGCGTTGCCGGGACATTGAACACTGAAGCTTTCTTT	CSVAGTLNTEAFF
.	.	TRBJ2-7	TRBV12-3/TRBV12-4	TGTGCCAGCAGTTTCGGCCCGGTAATCCACGAGCAGTACTTC	CASSFGPVIHEQYF
TRBD2	.	TRBJ2-7	TRBV7-2	TGTGCCAGCAGCGGCCGGGACTATTCCTACGAGCAGTACTTC	CASSGRDYSYEQYF
.	few	TRBJ2-7	TRBV6-5	TGTGCCATCAGTAGTAAGGCCTACGAGCAGTACTTC	CAISSKAYEQYF